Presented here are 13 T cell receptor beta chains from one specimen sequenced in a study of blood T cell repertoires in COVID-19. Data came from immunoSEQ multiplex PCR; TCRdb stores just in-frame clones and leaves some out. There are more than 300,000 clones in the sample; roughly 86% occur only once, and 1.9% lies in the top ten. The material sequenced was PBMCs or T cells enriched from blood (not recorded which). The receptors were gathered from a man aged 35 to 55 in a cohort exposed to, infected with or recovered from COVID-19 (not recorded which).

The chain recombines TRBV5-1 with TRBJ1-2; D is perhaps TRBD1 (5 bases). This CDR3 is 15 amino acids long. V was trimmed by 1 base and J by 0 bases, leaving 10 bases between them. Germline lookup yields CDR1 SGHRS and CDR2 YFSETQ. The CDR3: CASSLSPGTNYGYTF. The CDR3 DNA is TGCGCCAGCAGCTTGAGCCCAGGGACTAACTATGGCTACACCTTC.

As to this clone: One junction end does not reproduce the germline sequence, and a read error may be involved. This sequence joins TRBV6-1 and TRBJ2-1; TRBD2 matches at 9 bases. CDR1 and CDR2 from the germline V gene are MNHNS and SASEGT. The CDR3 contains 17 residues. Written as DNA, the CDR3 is TGTGCCAGCATTGAAGGGGGTAGCGGGAGTCCTTCTCGGGAGCAGTTCTTC. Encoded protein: CASIEGGSGSPSREQFF.

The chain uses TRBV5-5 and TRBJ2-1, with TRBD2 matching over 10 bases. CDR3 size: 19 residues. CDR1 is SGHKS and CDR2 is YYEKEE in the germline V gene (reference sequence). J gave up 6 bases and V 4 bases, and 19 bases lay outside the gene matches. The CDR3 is CASSPHSGSSGGLSNEQFF. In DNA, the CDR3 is TGTGCCAGCAGCCCCCACTCCGGGTCTAGCGGGGGATTATCCAATGAGCAGTTCTTC.

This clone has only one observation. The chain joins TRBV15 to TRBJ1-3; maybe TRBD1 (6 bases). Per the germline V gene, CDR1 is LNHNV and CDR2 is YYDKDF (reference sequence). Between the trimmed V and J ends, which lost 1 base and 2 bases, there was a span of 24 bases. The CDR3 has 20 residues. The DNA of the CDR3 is TGTGCCACCAGCAGAGCTATTGGAAACAGGGTATTAATGGCTGGAAACACCATATATTTT. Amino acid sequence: CATSRAIGNRVLMAGNTIYF.

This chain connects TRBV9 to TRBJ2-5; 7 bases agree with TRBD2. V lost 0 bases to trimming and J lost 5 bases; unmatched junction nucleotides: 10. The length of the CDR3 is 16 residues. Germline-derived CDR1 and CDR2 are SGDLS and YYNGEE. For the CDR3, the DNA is TGTGCCAGCAGCGTAGATGGGGGAGGGGTTGGGGAGACCCAGTACTTC. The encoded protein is CASSVDGGGVGETQYF.

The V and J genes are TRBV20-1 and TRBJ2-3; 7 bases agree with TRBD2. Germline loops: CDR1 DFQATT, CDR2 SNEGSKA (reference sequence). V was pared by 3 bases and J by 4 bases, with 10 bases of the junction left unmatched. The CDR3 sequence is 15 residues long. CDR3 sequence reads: CSASFSGIVSDTQYF. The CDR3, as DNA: TGCAGTGCTAGTTTCAGCGGGATTGTCTCAGATACGCAGTATTTT.

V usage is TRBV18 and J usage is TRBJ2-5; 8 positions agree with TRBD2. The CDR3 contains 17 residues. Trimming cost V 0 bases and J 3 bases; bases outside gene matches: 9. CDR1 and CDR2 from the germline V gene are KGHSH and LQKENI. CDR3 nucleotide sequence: TGTGCCAGCTCACCACCGGTCCTAGCGGGTGAAGAAGAGACCCAGTACTTC. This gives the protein CASSPPVLAGEEETQYF.

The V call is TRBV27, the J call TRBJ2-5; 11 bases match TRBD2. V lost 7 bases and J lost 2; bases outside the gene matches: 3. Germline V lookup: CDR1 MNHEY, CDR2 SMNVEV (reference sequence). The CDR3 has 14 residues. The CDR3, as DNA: TGTGCCAGCACCTCTAGCGGGAGGCAAGAGACCCAGTACTTC. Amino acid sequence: CASTSSGRQETQYF.

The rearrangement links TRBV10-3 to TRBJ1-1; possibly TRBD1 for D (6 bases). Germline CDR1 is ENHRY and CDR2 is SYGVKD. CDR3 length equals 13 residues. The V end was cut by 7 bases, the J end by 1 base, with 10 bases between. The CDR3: CAITTGQNTEAFF. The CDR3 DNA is TGTGCCATCACAACAGGGCAGAACACTGAAGCTTTCTTT.

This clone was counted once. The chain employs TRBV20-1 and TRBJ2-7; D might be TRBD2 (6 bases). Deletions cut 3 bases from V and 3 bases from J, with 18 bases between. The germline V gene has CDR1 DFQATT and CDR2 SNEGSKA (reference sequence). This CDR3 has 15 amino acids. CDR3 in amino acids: CSASKASAPRYEQYF. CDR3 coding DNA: TGCAGTGCTAGTAAGGCTAGCGCTCCCCGCTACGAGCAGTACTTC.

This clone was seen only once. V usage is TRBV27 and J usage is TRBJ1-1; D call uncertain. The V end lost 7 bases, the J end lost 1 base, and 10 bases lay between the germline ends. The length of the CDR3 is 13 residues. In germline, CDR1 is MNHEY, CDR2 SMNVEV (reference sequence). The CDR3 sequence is CASMRESNTEAFF. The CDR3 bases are TGTGCCAGCATGCGAGAGTCGAACACTGAAGCTTTCTTT.

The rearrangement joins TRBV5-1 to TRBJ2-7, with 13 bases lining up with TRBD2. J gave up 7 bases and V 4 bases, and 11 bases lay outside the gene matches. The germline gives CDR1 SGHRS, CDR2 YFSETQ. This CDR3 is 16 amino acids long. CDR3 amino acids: CASSRGDGGLAGEQYF. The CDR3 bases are TGCGCCAGCAGCCGTGGTGACGGGGGACTAGCGGGGGAGCAGTACTTC.

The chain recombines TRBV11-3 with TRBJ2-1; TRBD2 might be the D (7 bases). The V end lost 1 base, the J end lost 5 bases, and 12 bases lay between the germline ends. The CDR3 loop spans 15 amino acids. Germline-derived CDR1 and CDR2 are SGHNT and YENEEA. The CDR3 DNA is TGTGCCAGCAGCTTAGGAGCGGGACAAAACAATGAGCAGTTCTTC. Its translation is CASSLGAGQNNEQFF.